One and the same sample provided the 5 T cell receptor beta chains below, sequenced in a study of CD8 T cells in Susac syndrome. About 0.5 to 1 ug RNA was reverse transcribed with random hexamers. TCRdb processed the immunoSEQ multiplex PCR reads anew with MiXCR; each CDR3 protein has one entry. The table shows approximately 230,000 distinct CDR3 sequences, with around 93% occurring only once. Sequencing was done on a sample of CD4+ T cells from PBMCs. These receptors all come from a human donor with multiple sclerosis.

The V call is TRBV6-1, the J call TRBJ2-2; tentatively, D is TRBD2 (9 bases). From germline, CDR1 is MNHNS and CDR2 SASEGT. This CDR3 is 17 amino acids long. The ends were cut back, 10 bases at V and 5 bases at J, with 26 bases in the middle. The CDR3 region is CATNRGEAGGGTGELFF. The CDR3 nucleotides are TGTGCCACCAACAGGGGGGAAGCGGGAGGTGGGACCGGGGAGCTGTTTTTT.

The sample holds a few counts of this clonotype. The chain has TRBV7-9 and TRBJ1-2; D uncertain. This CDR3 has 13 residues. CDR1 is SEHNR, CDR2 FQNEAQ, per germline (reference sequence). The V and J ends lost 0 bases and 6 bases respectively, with 8 bases between them. CDR3 DNA: TGTGCCAGCAGCTTAGCGGCAGCAGATGGCTACACCTTC. Its protein product is CASSLAAADGYTF.

This clonotype was observed a single time. The chain employs TRBV28 and TRBJ1-5; perhaps TRBD1 as D (5 bases). The CDR3 is 15 residues long. Trimming left V 6 bases short and J 2 bases short, with 14 bases between. Germline values: CDR1 MDHEN, CDR2 SYDVKM. CDR3 nucleotides: TGTGCCAGCAGGATCCCGGGGGTACGCAATCAGCCCCAGCATTTT. Translating gives CASRIPGVRNQPQHF.

V usage is TRBV5-6 and J usage is TRBJ2-2, with 7 bases that match TRBD2. Trimming removed 3 bases from V and 3 bases from J; junction bases left unmatched: 2. Germline lookup yields CDR1 SGHDT and CDR2 YYEEEE. CDR3 length: 14 residues. The CDR3 DNA reads as TGTGCCAGCAGCTCAGCGGGGTACACCGGGGAGCTGTTTTTT. The encoded protein is CASSSAGYTGELFF.

The chain carries TRBV15 and TRBJ2-7; perhaps TRBD2 as D (5 bases). V was trimmed by 0 bases and J by 3 bases, leaving 6 bases between them. CDR3 length: 13 residues. CDR1 is LNHNV and CDR2 is YYDKDF in the germline V gene (reference sequence). CDR3 sequence: CATSRDAGYEQYF. The CDR3 DNA reads TGTGCCACCAGCAGAGATGCGGGCTACGAGCAGTACTTC.